This TCR beta chain originates from a study of blood T cell repertoires in COVID-19. Looking at the study overall: T cells, B-cell-depleted T cells, or PBMCs provided the cDNA or gDNA that served as material.

Only one count was recorded for this clone. The table came from immunoSEQ multiplex PCR; TCRdb's copy has only in-frame clones and leaves some out. The sample has 210,000 or so clones, around nine tenths seen once. The germline V gene encodes CDR1 LNHNV and CDR2 YYDKDF (reference sequence). The CDR3 loop spans 13 amino acids. Trimming removed 0 bases at V and 5 bases at J, with 7 bases between. The source is a young man with active or convalescent COVID-19. Input material: peripheral blood. V usage is TRBV15 and J usage is TRBJ1-1; D gene ambiguous. The CDR3 region has the DNA TGTGCCACCAGCAGAGAACTAGGGACTGAAGCTTTCTTT. Translating it yields CATSRELGTEAFF.